The sequence of this TCR beta chain was determined in a study of OX40 agonist ivuxolimab in advanced cancers. Study information: Participants averaged roughly 57 years of age (range roughly 23 to 90) and were under 90% male.

At baseline, cycle 4 day 1, and cycle 7 day 1, blood was sampled. The CDR3 length is 13 residues. The V gene's germline CDR1 is SEHNR and CDR2 FQNEAQ (reference sequence). Trimming cost V 0 bases and J 8 bases, with 7 bases left between them. With respect to this clone: Its antigen is unidentified.

Study-wide points: Partial responders receiving 0.1-3.0 mg/kg showed among the lowest clonal expansion.

Sequencing used immunoSEQ multiplex PCR; TCRdb keeps in-frame clones, though not all of them. Among 43,000 or so clones listed, roughly 87% were seen once. The clonotype originates from an adult with an advanced solid tumor such as melanoma, head and neck, liver or kidney cancer. This specimen consisted of CD4+ or CD8+ T cells sorted from blood, obtained in a trial of the OX40 agonist ivuxolimab. The J gene is TRBJ2-2, the V gene TRBV7-9; D not resolved. CDR3 loop: CASSLAGRGELFF. The CDR3 DNA sequence: TGTGCCAGCAGCTTAGCGGGCAGGGGGGAGCTGTTTTTT.